The source of this T cell receptor beta chain is a study of blood T cell repertoires in COVID-19. Turning to the study itself: Samples taken during acute and convalescent COVID-19 were collected in the United States, Italy and Spain. Nucleic acid was either cDNA or gDNA, and it came from T cells, B-cell-depleted T cells, or PBMCs.

The authors' processing: Amplification of reference gene primers provided the estimated nucleated cell counts. Only in-frame clones appear in the TCRdb table, and some are missing; sequencing was by immunoSEQ multiplex PCR. The DNA gave D and trimming, while V, J and clone size come from that table. This table has hundreds of thousands of clones, 82% appearing once. This CDR3 comprises 13 residues. The V gene lost 3 bases and the J gene lost 7 bases, with 13 bases spanning the gap. Per germline, CDR1 SGHTA and CDR2 FQGNSA. This clone was seen at least ten times. This sequence originates from a man between 40 and 49 years old who had been exposed to COVID-19. This chain connects TRBV7-2 to TRBJ2-7; D perhaps matches TRBD2 (6 bases). Sequencing input: PBMCs or T cells enriched from blood (not recorded which). The CDR3 sequence is CASSFGRDREQYF. CDR3 nucleotide sequence: TGTGCCAGCAGCTTTGGGCGGGATAGGGAGCAGTACTTC. Full variable domain (rest looked up from reference TRBV7-2 and TRBJ2-7): GAGVSQSPSNKVTEKGKDVELRCDPISGHTALYWYRQSLGQGLEFLIYFQGNSAPDKSGLPSDRFSAERTGGSVSTLTIQRTQQEDSAVYLCASSFGRDREQYFGPGTRLTVT.